This T cell receptor beta chain originates from a study of blood T cell repertoires in COVID-19. V lost 4 bases, J lost 10 bases, and 23 bases lay in between. Germline V gene data show CDR1 as SGHNT and CDR2 as YYREEE (reference sequence). CDR3 length: 16 amino acids. Source study methods: Researchers report that nucleated cell counts were estimated from reference gene primer amplification. Repertoires were generated with immunoSEQ multiplex PCR, while TCRdb's copy carries only in-frame clones and drops some. D and trimming were read from the DNA, whereas the V and J calls and clone size are those reported in that table. The sample has 160,000 or so clones; just over 90% are singletons.

The gene calls are TRBV5-4 and TRBJ1-4, with D perhaps matching TRBD1 (5 bases). This receptor was obtained from a woman aged 55 to 70 with COVID-19, enrolled during active disease. Input material: peripheral blood. CDR3 loop: CASSTRARDGDLKLFF. The CDR3, as DNA: TGTGCCAGCAGCACACGCGCTCGGGACGGGGACTTAAAACTGTTTTTT.